This T cell receptor (beta chain) appears in the sequencing data of a study of blood T cell repertoires in COVID-19. Looking at the study overall: Material from acute and convalescent COVID-19 was sourced from the United States, Italy and Spain.

This clone was detected only a few times. Sequencing used immunoSEQ multiplex PCR; TCRdb keeps in-frame clones, though not all of them. The table lists about 250,000 clones, 80% to 90% of them singletons. V trimming: 5 bases; J trimming: 4 bases; junction bases outside the gene matches: 5. The CDR3 runs 14 residues. Germline-derived CDR1 and CDR2 are SGHDT and YYEEEE. The chain has TRBV5-6 and TRBJ1-3, with 8 positions matching TRBD1. Specimen: PBMCs or T cells enriched from blood (not recorded which). This TCR was recovered from a man aged 18 to 29 who had recovered from COVID-19. CDR3 region: CASSRQGSGNTIYF. CDR3 coding DNA: TGTGCCAGCAGTAGACAGGGGTCCGGAAACACCATATATTTT.